Listed below are T cell receptor beta chains from one sample, sequenced in a study of cytotoxic CD8 clonotypes in ibrutinib-treated CLL. Here immunoSEQ multiplex PCR was the method, and the copy in TCRdb shows in-frame clones only, minus some. The sample carries about 140,000 clones, around 82% recorded once. Material: PBMCs, obtained after 36 months of ibrutinib treatment. The receptors here all came from a human donor with chronic lymphocytic leukemia. Both conserved end residues are part of each CDR3. D genes are given only for firm matches. Some rows mark clone size as missing; the rest say once, few, many or name a class of expanded clone.

NA,TRBV5-1,TRBJ2-7,NA,CASRGSYEQYF,TGCGCCAGCAGAGGCTCCTACGAGCAGTACTTC
once,TRBV6-1,TRBJ1-4,NA,CASSELGGVNEKLFF,TGTGCCAGCAGTGAATTGGGGGGAGTGAATGAAAAACTGTTTTTT
many,TRBV4-2,TRBJ2-7,NA,CASSQAPYEQYF,TGTGCCAGCAGCCAAGCCCCTTACGAGCAGTACTTC
NA,TRBV6-1,TRBJ1-2,NA,CASTARRGALGYTF,TGTGCCAGCACCGCTAGGCGGGGGGCGCTTGGCTACACCTTC
once,TRBV18,TRBJ2-7,TRBD2,CASSQIAGVIYEQYF,TGTGCCAGCTCCCAAATAGCGGGGGTTATATACGAGCAGTACTTC
NA,TRBV18,TRBJ2-1,NA,CASSLRQRAYNEQFF,TGTGCCAGCTCACTTCGACAGAGGGCCTACAATGAGCAGTTCTTC
NA,TRBV7-6,TRBJ2-2,NA,CASSLARVAGELFF,TGTGCCAGCAGCTTAGCTCGGGTTGCCGGGGAGCTGTTTTTT
NA,TRBV7-3,TRBJ1-3,NA,CASSLTKGSGNTIYF,TGTGCCAGCAGCTTAACAAAAGGATCTGGAAACACCATATATTTT
NA,TRBV5-4,TRBJ2-7,TRBD2,CAGGWGGYEQYF,TGTGCCGGAGGGTGGGGAGGGTACGAGCAGTACTTC
NA,TRBV13,TRBJ2-7,NA,CASSSHVGSYEQYF,TGTGCCAGCAGCTCCCATGTGGGGTCCTACGAGCAGTACTTC
NA,TRBV19,TRBJ2-2,NA,CASKLYGGANTGELFF,TGTGCCAGTAAACTATATGGGGGCGCGAACACCGGGGAGCTGTTTTTT
NA,TRBV15,TRBJ1-1,TRBD1,CATSSLRGLTEAFF,TGTGCCACCAGCAGCCTCAGGGGGCTCACTGAAGCTTTCTTT
NA,TRBV5-1,TRBJ2-2,TRBD1,CASSFLGQGTGELFF,TGCGCCAGCAGCTTCCTTGGACAGGGGACCGGGGAGCTGTTTTTT
NA,TRBV7-3,TRBJ2-7,TRBD1,CASSLTGGQDYEQYF,TGTGCCAGCAGCTTAACTGGGGGACAGGACTACGAGCAGTACTTC
NA,TRBV27,TRBJ1-4,TRBD1,CASRKIGGRGEKLFF,TGTGCCAGCAGAAAGATAGGGGGCCGCGGGGAAAAACTGTTTTTT
once,TRBV18,TRBJ2-2,TRBD1,CASSGTGNTGELFF,TGTGCCAGCTCAGGGACAGGGAACACCGGGGAGCTGTTTTTT
NA,TRBV9,TRBJ2-1,TRBD1,CASSLTGGSYNEQFF,TGTGCCAGCAGCCTAACAGGGGGATCCTACAATGAGCAGTTCTTC
NA,TRBV18,TRBJ2-1,NA,CASSPDGINEQFF,TGTGCCAGCTCACCAGACGGTATTAATGAGCAGTTCTTC
few,TRBV10-2,TRBJ1-6,NA,CASSEGSYFGRSPLHF,TGCGCCAGCAGTGAGGGGTCGTACTTCGGGCGTTCACCCCTCCACTTT
few,TRBV5-6,TRBJ1-2,NA,CASKRMGYGYTF,TGTGCCAGCAAGAGAATGGGATATGGCTACACCTTC
few,TRBV7-3,TRBJ2-5,NA,CASSQDQETQYF,TGTGCCAGCAGCCAGGACCAAGAGACCCAGTACTTC
NA,TRBV5-1,TRBJ2-5,TRBD2,CASSPGTREGQETQYF,TGCGCCAGCAGCCCCGGGACTAGAGAGGGTCAAGAGACCCAGTACTTC
NA,TRBV29-1,TRBJ1-5,NA,CSVGGNSNQPQHF,TGCAGCGTTGGGGGGAATAGCAATCAGCCCCAGCATTTT
NA,TRBV28,TRBJ2-3,NA,CASSTGASPPDTQYF,TGTGCCAGCAGTACGGGGGCCTCACCCCCAGATACGCAGTATTTT
NA,TRBV13,TRBJ2-1,TRBD2,CASSERTSGGDHEQFF,TGTGCCAGCAGCGAAAGGACTAGCGGGGGGGACCATGAGCAGTTCTTC
NA,TRBV6-6,TRBJ1-1,NA,CASSFSQNTEAFF,TGTGCCAGCAGTTTTTCCCAGAACACTGAAGCTTTCTTT
few,TRBV4-1,TRBJ1-6,NA,CASSQEVRGGYSPLHF,TGCGCCAGCAGCCAAGAGGTACGGGGGGGATATTCACCCCTCCACTTT
NA,TRBV4-1,TRBJ2-7,TRBD2,CASSQRAGGPGEQYF,TGCGCCAGCAGCCAGCGAGCGGGAGGGCCGGGCGAGCAGTACTTC
NA,TRBV18,TRBJ2-7,NA,CASSPNRAFYEQYF,TGTGCCAGCTCACCAAACAGGGCCTTCTACGAGCAGTACTTC
NA,TRBV25-1,TRBJ1-4,TRBD1,CASSLDRVRTNEKLFF,TGTGCCAGCTCACTGGACAGGGTCAGGACTAATGAAAAACTGTTTTTT
NA,TRBV23-1,TRBJ2-3,NA,CASSGQPVATDTQYF,TGCGCCAGCAGTGGCCAGCCCGTTGCTACAGATACGCAGTATTTT
NA,TRBV30,TRBJ2-5,NA,CALNRGAGGLQETQYF,TGTGCCTTAAATAGAGGGGCTGGGGGGCTACAAGAGACCCAGTACTTC
NA,TRBV27,TRBJ2-5,TRBD1,CASRDRGKETQYF,TGTGCCAGCAGGGACAGGGGGAAAGAGACCCAGTACTTC
NA,TRBV5-4,TRBJ1-1,NA,CASSLGRGAGITEAFF,TGTGCCAGCAGCTTGGGGAGGGGCGCAGGGATCACTGAAGCTTTCTTT
NA,TRBV28,TRBJ2-3,TRBD2,CASCDAGGQNTQYF,TGTGCCAGCTGTGACGCGGGGGGGCAGAATACGCAGTATTTT
NA,TRBV29-1,TRBJ1-2,NA,CSVRGEGVYGYTF,TGCAGCGTCCGCGGGGAGGGGGTCTATGGCTACACCTTC
NA,TRBV6-5,TRBJ1-1,TRBD1,CASSYSGGTVNTEAFF,TGTGCCAGCAGTTACTCGGGAGGGACAGTGAACACTGAAGCTTTCTTT
NA,TRBV7-3,TRBJ2-5,NA,CASSLKARGQETQYF,TGTGCCAGCAGCTTAAAAGCCAGGGGCCAAGAGACCCAGTACTTC
NA,TRBV30,TRBJ1-6,NA,CAWSVRGLESQPLHF,TGTGCCTGGAGCGTCCGGGGACTAGAGAGTCAACCCCTCCACTTT
NA,TRBV5-1,TRBJ2-7,NA,CASSSGQWGVYEQYF,TGCGCCAGCAGCTCCGGACAGTGGGGAGTCTACGAGCAGTACTTC
few,TRBV5-1,TRBJ2-7,TRBD1,CASSIWTGNEQYF,TGCGCCAGCAGCATCTGGACAGGGAACGAGCAGTACTTC
NA,TRBV5-6,TRBJ2-1,TRBD2,CASSLVGSGRSDEQFF,TGTGCCAGCAGCTTGGTGGGTAGCGGGAGGAGTGATGAGCAGTTCTTC
NA,TRBV6-5,TRBJ2-7,NA,CASSEGRPTYEQYF,TGTGCCAGCAGTGAGGGCAGGCCGACCTACGAGCAGTACTTC
NA,TRBV6-1,TRBJ1-1,NA,CASRRTALNTEAFF,TGTGCCAGCAGGAGGACAGCTTTGAACACTGAAGCTTTCTTT
NA,TRBV27,TRBJ2-1,TRBD2,CASSPGTSGDYNEQFF,TGTGCCAGCAGTCCAGGGACTAGCGGGGACTACAATGAGCAGTTCTTC